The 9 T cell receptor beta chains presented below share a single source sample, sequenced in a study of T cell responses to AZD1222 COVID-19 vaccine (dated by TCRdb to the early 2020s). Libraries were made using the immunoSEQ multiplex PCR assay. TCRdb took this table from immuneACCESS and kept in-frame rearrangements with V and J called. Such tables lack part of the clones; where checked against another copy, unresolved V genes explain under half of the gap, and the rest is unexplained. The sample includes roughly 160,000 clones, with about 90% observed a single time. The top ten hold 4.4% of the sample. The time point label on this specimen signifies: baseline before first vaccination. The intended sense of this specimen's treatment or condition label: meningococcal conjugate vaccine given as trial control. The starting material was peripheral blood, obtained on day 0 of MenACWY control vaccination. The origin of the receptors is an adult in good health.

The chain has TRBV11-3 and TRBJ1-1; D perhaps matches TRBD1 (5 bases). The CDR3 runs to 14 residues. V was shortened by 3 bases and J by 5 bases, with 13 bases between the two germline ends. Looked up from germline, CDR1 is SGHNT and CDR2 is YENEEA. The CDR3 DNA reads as TGTGCCAGCAGCTTGGGAATGGGGCGGACTGAAGCTTTCTTT. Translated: CASSLGMGRTEAFF.

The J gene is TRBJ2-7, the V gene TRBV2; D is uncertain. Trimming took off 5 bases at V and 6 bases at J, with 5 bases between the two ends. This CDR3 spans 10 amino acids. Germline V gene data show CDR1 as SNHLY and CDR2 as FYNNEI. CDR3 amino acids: CASSRVEQYF. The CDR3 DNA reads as TGTGCCAGCAGTCGAGTCGAGCAGTACTTC.

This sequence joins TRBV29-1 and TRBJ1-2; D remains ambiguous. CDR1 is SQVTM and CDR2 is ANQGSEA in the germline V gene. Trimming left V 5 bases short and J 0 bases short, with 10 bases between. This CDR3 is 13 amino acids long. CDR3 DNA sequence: TGCAGCGTTCAGGCAGCCTCTAACTATGGCTACACCTTC. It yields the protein CSVQAASNYGYTF.

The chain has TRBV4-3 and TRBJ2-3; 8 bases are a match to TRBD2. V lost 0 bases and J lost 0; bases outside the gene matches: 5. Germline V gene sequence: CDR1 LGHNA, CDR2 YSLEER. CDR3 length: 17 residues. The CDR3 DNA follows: TGCGCCAGCAGCCAAGATTTACTAGCGGCAAGCACAGATACGCAGTATTTT. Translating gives CASSQDLLAASTDTQYF.

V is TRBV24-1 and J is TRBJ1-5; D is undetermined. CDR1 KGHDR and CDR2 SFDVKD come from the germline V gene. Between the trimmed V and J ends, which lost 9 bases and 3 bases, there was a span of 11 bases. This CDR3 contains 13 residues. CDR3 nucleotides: TGTGCCACCCAAGGACGGTTCAATCAGCCCCAGCATTTT. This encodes CATQGRFNQPQHF.

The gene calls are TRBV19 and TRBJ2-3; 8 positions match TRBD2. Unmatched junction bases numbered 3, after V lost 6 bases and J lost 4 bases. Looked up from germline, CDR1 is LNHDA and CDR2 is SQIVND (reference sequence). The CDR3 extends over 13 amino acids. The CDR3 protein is CASSSGSADTQYF. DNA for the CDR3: TGTGCCAGTAGCAGCGGGAGTGCAGATACGCAGTATTTT. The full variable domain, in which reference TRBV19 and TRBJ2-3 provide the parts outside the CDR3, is DGGITQSPKYLFRKEGQNVTLSCEQNLNHDAMYWYRQDPGQGLRLIYYSQIVNDFQKGDIAEGYSVSREKKESFPLTVTSAQKNPTAFYLCASSSGSADTQYFGPGTRLTVL.

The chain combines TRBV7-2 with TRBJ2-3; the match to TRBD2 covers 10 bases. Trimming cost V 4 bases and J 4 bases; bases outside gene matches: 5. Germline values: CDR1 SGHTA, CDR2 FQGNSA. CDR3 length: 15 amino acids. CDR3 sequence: CASSWGLAGADTQYF. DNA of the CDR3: TGTGCCAGCAGCTGGGGGCTAGCGGGAGCAGATACGCAGTATTTT.

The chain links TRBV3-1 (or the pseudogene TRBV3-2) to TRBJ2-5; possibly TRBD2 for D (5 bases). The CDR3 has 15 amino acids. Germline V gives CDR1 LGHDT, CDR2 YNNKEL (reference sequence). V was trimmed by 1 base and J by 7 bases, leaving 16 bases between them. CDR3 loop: CASSQANAYRGTQYF. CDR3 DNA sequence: TGTGCCAGCAGCCAAGCCAATGCGTATCGGGGGACCCAGTACTTC.

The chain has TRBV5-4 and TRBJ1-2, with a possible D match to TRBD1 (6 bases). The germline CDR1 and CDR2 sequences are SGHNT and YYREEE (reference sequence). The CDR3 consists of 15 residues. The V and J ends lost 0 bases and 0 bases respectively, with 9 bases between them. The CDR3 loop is CASSLGAGANYGYTF. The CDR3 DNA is TGTGCCAGCAGCTTGGGGGCAGGGGCTAACTATGGCTACACCTTC.